The present T cell receptor beta chain was sequenced within a study of cytomegalovirus exposure and HLA in healthy donors. Study overall: Findings of an earlier analysis included around 100 million unique TCR beta sequences from around 180 million T cells.

In the case of this clone: Its antigen is not known.

This CDR3 region has 16 residues. The V segment lost 2 bases and the J segment 1 base; nucleotides outside the gene matches: 4. Germline CDR1 MGHRA, CDR2 YSYEKL. Regarding the study as a whole: Versus the roughly 690-donor mean, an Asian-associated ancestry cluster reportedly showed fewer N-insertions in a later analysis. Researchers catalogued about 150 TCR beta chains as cytomegalovirus-associated. TCR beta chains associated with HLA were, in a later analysis, more clonally expanded than equally common others.

13 Jbeta primers and 60 Vbeta primers were used for the PCR. Some clones are missing from TCRdb's copy, which holds only in-frame ones; the method was immunoSEQ multiplex PCR. This sample has about 110,000 clones, with 74% found just once. This clonotype was obtained from a man aged 45-65 years in good health and CMV-seropositive. This chain joins TRBV4-1 and TRBJ2-3, with TRBD2 matching over 9 bases. Sample: PBMCs. The chain's CDR3 is CASSQKLAGGTDTQYF. In DNA, the CDR3 is TGCGCCAGCAGCCAAAAACTAGCGGGCGGCACAGATACGCAGTATTTT.